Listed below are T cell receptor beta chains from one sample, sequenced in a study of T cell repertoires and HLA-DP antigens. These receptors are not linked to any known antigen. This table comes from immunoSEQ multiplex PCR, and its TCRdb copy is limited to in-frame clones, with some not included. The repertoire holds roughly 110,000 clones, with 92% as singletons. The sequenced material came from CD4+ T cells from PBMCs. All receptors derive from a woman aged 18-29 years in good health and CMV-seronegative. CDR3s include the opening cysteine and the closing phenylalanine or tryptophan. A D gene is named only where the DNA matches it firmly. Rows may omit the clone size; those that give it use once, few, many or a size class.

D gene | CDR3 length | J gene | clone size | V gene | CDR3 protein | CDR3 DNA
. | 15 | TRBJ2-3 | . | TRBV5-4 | CASSSPPGGTDTQYF | TGTGCCAGCAGCTCTCCCCCGGGGGGCACAGATACGCAGTATTTT
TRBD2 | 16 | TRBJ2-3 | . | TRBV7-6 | CASSLGAAGVPDTQYF | TGTGCCAGCAGCTTAGGGGCCGCGGGAGTCCCAGATACGCAGTATTTT
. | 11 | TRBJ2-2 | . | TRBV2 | CASSGDGELFF | TGTGCCAGCAGTGGGGACGGGGAGCTGTTTTTT
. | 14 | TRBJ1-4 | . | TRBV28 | CASLRLAGNEKLFF | TGTGCCAGCCTTCGGCTGGCAGGCAATGAAAAACTGTTTTTT
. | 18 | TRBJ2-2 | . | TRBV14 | CASSPGFLARSNTGELFF | TGTGCCAGCAGCCCGGGGTTCTTAGCGCGTTCGAACACCGGGGAGCTGTTTTTT
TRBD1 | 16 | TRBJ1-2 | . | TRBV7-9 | CASSLVGEGANYGYTF | TGTGCCAGCAGCTTAGTAGGTGAGGGGGCGAACTATGGCTACACCTTC
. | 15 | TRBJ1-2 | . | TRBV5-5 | CASSLAGSLSYGYTF | TGTGCCAGCAGCTTGGCAGGGTCTCTAAGCTATGGCTACACCTTC
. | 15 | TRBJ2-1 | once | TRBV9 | CASSVVGTIYNEQFF | TGTGCCAGCAGCGTAGTTGGAACTATCTACAATGAGCAGTTCTTC
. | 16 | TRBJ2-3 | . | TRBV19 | CASSIASTKSTDTQYF | TGTGCCAGTAGTATTGCATCCACGAAAAGCACAGATACGCAGTATTTT
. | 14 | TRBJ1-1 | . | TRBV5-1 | CASSSAGENTEAFF | TGCGCCAGCAGCTCGGCGGGGGAGAACACTGAAGCTTTCTTT
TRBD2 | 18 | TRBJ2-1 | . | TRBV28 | CASSFSVLAGGPRNEQFF | TGTGCCAGCAGTTTCTCCGTCTTAGCGGGAGGGCCTCGGAATGAGCAGTTCTTC
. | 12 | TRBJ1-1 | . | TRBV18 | CASSPRDSEAFF | TGTGCCAGCTCACCACGGGATTCAGAAGCTTTCTTT
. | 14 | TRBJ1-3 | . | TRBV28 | CASTTPRPGNTIYF | TGTGCCAGCACCACCCCACGACCTGGAAACACCATATATTTT
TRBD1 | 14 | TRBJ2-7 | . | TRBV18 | CASQKDRGTYEQYF | TGTGCCAGCCAAAAGGACAGGGGAACCTACGAGCAGTACTTC
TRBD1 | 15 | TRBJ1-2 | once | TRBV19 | CASSPGDRGHYGYTF | TGTGCCAGTAGTCCCGGGGACAGGGGGCATTATGGCTACACCTTC
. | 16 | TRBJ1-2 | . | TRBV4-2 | CASSHPGGGLGHGYTF | TGTGCCAGCAGCCATCCTGGGGGGGGCCTAGGCCATGGCTACACCTTC
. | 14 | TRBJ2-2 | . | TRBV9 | CASSVGANTGELFF | TGTGCCAGCAGCGTAGGCGCGAACACCGGGGAGCTGTTTTTT
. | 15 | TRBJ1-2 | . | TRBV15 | CATSAGGDGGGGYTF | TGTGCCACCAGTGCCGGCGGTGACGGGGGGGGTGGCTACACCTTC
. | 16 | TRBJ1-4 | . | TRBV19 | CASSIRPQRGPGKLFF | TGTGCCAGTAGTATACGGCCCCAACGGGGTCCTGGAAAACTGTTTTTT
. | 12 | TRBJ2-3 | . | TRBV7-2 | CASSSGVDTQYF | TGTGCCAGCAGCTCCGGGGTGGATACGCAGTATTTT
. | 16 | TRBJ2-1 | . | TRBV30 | CAWSVSRTWGYNEQFF | TGTGCCTGGAGTGTCTCACGGACATGGGGCTACAATGAGCAGTTCTTC
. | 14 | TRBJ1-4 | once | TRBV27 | CASRTTQGNEKLFF | TGTGCCAGCAGAACGACCCAGGGTAATGAAAAACTGTTTTTT
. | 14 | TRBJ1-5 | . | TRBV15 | CATSRVVANQPQHF | TGTGCCACCAGCAGAGTGGTGGCTAATCAGCCCCAGCATTTT
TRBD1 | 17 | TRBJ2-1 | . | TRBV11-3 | CASPHRYRGQGYNEQFF | TGTGCCAGCCCCCATAGGTATAGAGGACAGGGGTACAATGAGCAGTTCTTC
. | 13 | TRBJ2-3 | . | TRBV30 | CAWQSAGPDTQYF | TGTGCCTGGCAGAGCGCCGGCCCAGATACGCAGTATTTT
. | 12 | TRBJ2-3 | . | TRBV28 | CASSPLRGSQYF | TGTGCCAGCAGTCCCTTGAGAGGGTCGCAGTATTTT